This T cell receptor (beta chain) was identified in a study of Ad26.COV2.S vaccination and SARS-CoV-2 variants. Study-wide context: Donor participated within the Ad26.COV2.S arm of the COV1001 trial.

Profiling relied on immunoSEQ multiplex PCR, and the TCRdb table lists in-frame clones only, not all of them. The data hold around 380,000 clones, with 88% observed a single time. Treatment given: around 19 received Ad26.COV2.S at low or high dose, single or two shots; roughly five received placebo; per-sample allocation not given. The study sampled participants on day 63 after the first vaccine or placebo injection. The sample came from a Boston adult aged 18-55 years. The study used a vaccine consisting of an Ad26 vector that expressed Wuhan-strain SARS-CoV-2 spike. General study findings and limits: Recipients of vaccine and of placebo showed similar breadth of their non-spike TCR repertoires.

With respect to this clone: Its target is unknown.

Sequencing was performed on peripheral blood, taken in a trial of Ad26.COV2.S vaccine versus placebo. The TCR originated in a person aged 18 to 59 who received the Ad26.COV2.S COVID-19 vaccine or a placebo.

The CDR3 here is CASSLSVYEQYF. In DNA form, the CDR3 reads TGTGCCAGCAGCTTATCCGTATACGAGCAGTACTTC. The chain carries TRBV7-8 and TRBJ2-7, with D unresolved. Trimming shortened V by 2 bases and J by 4 bases, and 6 bases separated the two germline ends. Germline CDR1 and CDR2: SGHVS and FQNEAQ. The length of the CDR3 is 12 residues.